This TCR beta chain was captured by sequencing in a study of T cell repertoires in cytomegalovirus infection. From the reads, TCRdb called clonotypes with MiXCR, one entry per CDR3 protein. The data show around 740,000 distinct CDR3 sequences, with 35% to 45% seen just once and around 2.8% held by the top ten. This clonotype was recorded a few times. Sequencing input: PBMCs. The TCR originated in a human donor in good health (CMV status not recorded). Some clones in this sample may be carry-over from other donors' samples.

CDR3 sequence (DNA): TGTGCCAGCACCCACGTCCGGGGGGCGTCGGACACAGATACGCAGTATTTT. The encoded protein is CASTHVRGASDTDTQYF. This chain connects TRBV6-6 to TRBJ2-3; TRBD2 is a possible D gene (7 bases). Germline CDR1 and CDR2: MNHNY and SVGAGI (reference sequence). The CDR3 extends over 17 amino acids. V gave up 7 bases and J gave up 2 bases, with 22 bases separating them.